These 18 T cell receptor beta chains were sequenced from one sample in a study of T cell responses to AZD1222 COVID-19 vaccine. The method was immunoSEQ multiplex PCR; TCRdb's version includes in-frame clones alone and lacks a portion of them. This table holds approximately 120,000 clones, about 83% found once. The material was peripheral blood, obtained on day 0 of AZD1222 vaccination. Source of these receptors: an adult in good health.

CDR3 sequence (DNA): TGTGCCAGCAGCAGGGGGGGCGGCACAGATACGCAGTATTTT. Amino acid sequence: CASSRGGGTDTQYF. The V and J genes are TRBV11-3 and TRBJ2-3; weak D call: TRBD2 (7 bases). The V gene's germline CDR1 is SGHNT and CDR2 YENEEA. V was shortened by 5 bases and J by 1 base, with 10 bases between the two germline ends. There are 14 residues in the CDR3. Combining the CDR3 with reference TRBV11-3 and TRBJ2-3 gives the whole variable domain EAGVVQSPRYKIIEKKQPVAFWCNPISGHNTLYWYLQNLGQGPELLIRYENEEAVDDSQLPKDRFSAERLKGVDSTLKIQPAELGDSAVYLCASSRGGGTDTQYFGPGTRLTVL.

CDR3 sequence: CASSLAGNANYGYTF. The CDR3 DNA follows: TGTGCCAGCAGCTTAGCAGGGAATGCGAACTATGGCTACACCTTC. The V and J genes are TRBV7-2 and TRBJ1-2; D unresolved. V lost 0 bases and J lost 2, with 10 bases in between. CDR1 and CDR2 from the germline V gene are SGHTA and FQGNSA. The CDR3 is made up of 15 amino acids.

The rearrangement joins TRBV19 to TRBJ2-7; D is ambiguous. From germline, CDR1 is LNHDA and CDR2 SQIVND (reference sequence). Trimming stripped 9 bases from V and 0 bases from J, with 9 bases between. CDR3 length: 12 amino acids. The CDR3 DNA sequence: TGTGCCAGCGCTCGGAGCTCCTACGAGCAGTACTTC. Residues: CASARSSYEQYF.

The chain couples TRBV15 to TRBJ2-7; 15 positions match TRBD2. Germline assignment: CDR1 LNHNV and CDR2 YYDKDF (reference sequence). The V gene end was trimmed by 4 bases and the J gene end by 6 bases; junction bases not matched to a gene: 7. The length of the CDR3 is 16 residues. The CDR3 DNA is TGTGCCACCAGCAAAGGGACTAGCGGGAGGATCTCCGAGCAGTACTTC. This codes for CATSKGTSGRISEQYF.

The rearrangement joins TRBV5-1 to TRBJ2-3; 7 bases map to TRBD2. Germline-derived CDR1 and CDR2 are SGHRS and YFSETQ. The CDR3 extends over 15 amino acids. V shed 4 bases and J 1 base; nucleotides not matched to a gene: 6. The CDR3 spells CASSAKSGGTDTQYF. The DNA of the CDR3 is TGCGCCAGCAGCGCTAAAAGCGGGGGCACAGATACGCAGTATTTT.

This clone was detected only a few times. The chain joins TRBV25-1 to TRBJ2-5, with D perhaps TRBD1 (7 bases). V lost 2 bases, J lost 2 bases, and 9 bases lay in between. The length of the CDR3 is 14 residues. Looked up from germline, CDR1 is MGHDK and CDR2 is SYGVNS. This chain's CDR3 is CASSEQGGQETQYF. The CDR3 nucleotides read TGTGCCAGCAGTGAACAGGGGGGTCAAGAGACCCAGTACTTC.

V and J are TRBV19 and TRBJ2-3; possibly TRBD1 for D (5 bases). The CDR3 length is 13 residues. With 4 bases removed from V and 6 bases from J, the gap between germline ends came to 11 bases. The germline gives CDR1 LNHDA, CDR2 SQIVND (reference sequence). The CDR3 sequence: CASSRGLVDTQYF. Here the CDR3 DNA reads TGTGCCAGTAGTAGGGGCCTGGTGGATACGCAGTATTTT.

The J gene is TRBJ1-1, the V gene TRBV19, with a weak D call TRBD1 (6 bases). Per germline, CDR1 LNHDA and CDR2 SQIVND (reference sequence). Trimming stripped 3 bases from V and 2 bases from J, with 16 bases between. This CDR3 spans 16 amino acids. The CDR3 sequence: CASSMKDSHFNTEAFF. CDR3 nucleotide sequence: TGTGCCAGTAGTATGAAGGACAGCCACTTTAACACTGAAGCTTTCTTT.

The chain employs TRBV10-3 and TRBJ2-6; 10 bases map to TRBD2. The trim removed 3 bases at V and 2 bases at J, leaving 4 bases unmatched. This CDR3 has 17 residues. The germline gives CDR1 ENHRY, CDR2 SYGVKD. In DNA form, the CDR3 reads TGTGCCATCAGTGAAACCACTAGCGGGACTGGGGCCAACGTCCTGACTTTC. Translation: CAISETTSGTGANVLTF.

The V gene is TRBV6-2 or TRBV6-3, the J gene TRBJ1-5; D perhaps matches TRBD1 (5 bases). The CDR3 has 13 residues. V lost 2 bases, J lost 4 bases, and 6 bases lay in between. Germline-derived CDR1 and CDR2 are MNHEY and SVGEGT. The CDR3 sequence is CASSYGGNQPQHF. The CDR3 bases are TGTGCCAGCAGTTACGGGGGGAATCAGCCCCAGCATTTT.

The chain has TRBV15 and TRBJ2-7; the match to TRBD2 covers 9 bases. Germline lookup yields CDR1 LNHNV and CDR2 YYDKDF (reference sequence). The CDR3 is 16 residues long. V dropped 1 base and J dropped 0; count of bases not matched to a gene: 4. CDR3 amino acids: CATSRGLAASSYEQYF. The CDR3 DNA follows: TGTGCCACCAGCAGAGGACTAGCGGCTAGCTCCTACGAGCAGTACTTC.

V and J are TRBV29-1 and TRBJ1-1; maybe TRBD1 (5 bases). The CDR3 contains 13 residues. V lost 4 bases, J lost 4 bases, and 13 bases lay in between. Germline V CDR1 and CDR2: SQVTM, ANQGSEA. The CDR3 reads CSVGPSRVTEAFF. In DNA, the CDR3 is TGCAGCGTTGGACCTTCCAGGGTCACTGAAGCTTTCTTT.

This clone was counted between two and nine times. The gene calls are TRBV7-3 and TRBJ2-7; 12 bases fit TRBD2. The CDR3 contains 14 residues. Germline values: CDR1 SGHTA, CDR2 FQGTGA. V lost 5 bases, J lost 6 bases, and 5 bases stayed unmatched. CDR3 nucleotide sequence: TGTGCCAGCAGCCTAGCGGGAGGGCCGTCCGAGCAGTACTTC. It translates to CASSLAGGPSEQYF. The whole variable domain, filled in from reference TRBV7-3 and TRBJ2-7, reads GAGVSQTPSNKVTEKGKYVELRCDPISGHTALYWYRQSLGQGPEFLIYFQGTGAADDSGLPNDRFFAVRPEGSVSTLKIQRTERGDSAVYLCASSLAGGPSEQYFGPGTRLTVT.

This clone was seen only a few times. This chain uses TRBV24-1 with TRBJ2-1; D gene uncertain. The germline CDR1 and CDR2 sequences are KGHDR and SFDVKD. Between the trimmed V and J ends, which lost 3 bases and 10 bases, there was a span of 12 bases. CDR3 size: 13 residues. In nucleotides, the CDR3 is TGTGCCACCAGTGATATACAGCCAAGCGAGCAGTTCTTC. This codes for CATSDIQPSEQFF.

The chain combines TRBV18 with TRBJ1-3; perhaps TRBD1 as D (6 bases). Trimming pared 2 bases from V and 0 bases from J, leaving 14 bases between. The CDR3 is 17 amino acids. The V gene's germline CDR1 is KGHSH and CDR2 LQKENI. The CDR3 here is CASSPSRGTSSGNTIYF. The CDR3 coding sequence is TGTGCCAGCTCACCAAGTAGGGGGACAAGCTCTGGAAACACCATATATTTT.

The chain links TRBV11-3 to TRBJ2-7; 10 bases are shared with TRBD2. The CDR3 sequence is 15 residues long. V trimming: 1 base; J trimming: 3 bases; junction bases outside the gene matches: 3. CDR1 and CDR2 from the germline V gene are SGHNT and YENEEA. This CDR3 is CASSLGTSGLYEQYF. The CDR3 DNA sequence: TGTGCCAGCAGCTTAGGGACTAGCGGCCTCTACGAGCAGTACTTC.

The chain employs TRBV2 and TRBJ1-5; no clear D gene. CDR1 is SNHLY, CDR2 FYNNEI, per germline. CDR3 size: 15 residues. V was trimmed by 6 bases and J by 0 bases, leaving 12 bases between them. The CDR3 bases are TGTGCCAGCAGGGCTCAAGGCGTTAGCAATCAGCCCCAGCATTTT. As protein: CASRAQGVSNQPQHF.

This chain joins TRBV11-3 and TRBJ2-5; TRBD1 aligns across 11 bases. With 4 bases clipped from V and 5 bases from J, the junction kept 6 bases outside the gene matches. Germline V gene sequence: CDR1 SGHNT, CDR2 YENEEA. The CDR3 covers 15 residues. DNA for the CDR3: TGTGCCAGCAGCTCCGGACAGGGGGCCGGGGAGACCCAGTACTTC. Amino acids: CASSSGQGAGETQYF.